The text below deals with one T cell receptor (beta chain). The trim removed 0 bases at V and 7 bases at J, leaving 7 bases unmatched. The CDR3 covers 16 residues. Germline V gives CDR1 SGHVS, CDR2 FQNEAQ. This sample is drawn from a study of blood T cell repertoires in COVID-19. Turning to the study itself: Some COVID-19 samples were acute and others convalescent; all came from the United States, Italy and Spain. PBMCs, B-cell-depleted T cells, or T cells were the source of the cDNA or gDNA that made up the material.

Sequenced by immunoSEQ multiplex PCR; TCRdb stores in-frame clones only, minus some. The repertoire consists of 200,000 or so clones, with 80% to 90% occurring once and the leading ten covering approximately 2.1%. The clonotype originates from a man aged 70-80 years with active or convalescent COVID-19. Sequencing was performed on peripheral blood. The chain couples TRBV7-8 to TRBJ1-2; TRBD1 agrees at 11 bases. The CDR3 loop is CASSLAPGQGAGGYTF. CDR3 in DNA: TGTGCCAGCAGCTTAGCGCCAGGACAGGGGGCTGGTGGCTACACCTTC.